Described below is a single T cell receptor beta chain sequence and its context. The CDR3 is 16 amino acids. The germline V gene has CDR1 SNHLY and CDR2 FYNNEI. Trimming removed 3 bases from V and 3 bases from J; junction bases left unmatched: 6. Study processing details: Amplification with reference gene primers provided the estimates of nucleated cell counts. Assay: immunoSEQ multiplex PCR; the TCRdb copy retains only in-frame clones and omits some. Clone size and V and J calls were adopted from that table, with D and trimming inferred from the DNA. The sample holds approximately 69,000 clones; 73% are singletons and the top ten take 22%. The source of the sample is a study of blood T cell repertoires in COVID-19. The wider study: In each case, the material was cDNA or gDNA derived from T cells, B-cell-depleted T cells, or PBMCs.

The source is a man between 60 and 75 years old with acute or convalescent COVID-19. The chain has TRBV2 and TRBJ1-5; 9 bases align to TRBD1. The sequenced material came from peripheral blood. DNA for the CDR3: TGTGCCAGCAGTGAGTATCGGACAGGGGTCAATCAGCCCCAGCATTTT. Translation: CASSEYRTGVNQPQHF. Drawing the rest from reference TRBV2 and TRBJ1-5, the complete variable domain is EPEVTQTPSHQVTQMGQEVILRCVPISNHLYFYWYRQILGQKVEFLVSFYNNEISEKSEIFDDQFSVERPDGSNFTLKIRSTKLEDSAMYFCASSEYRTGVNQPQHFGDGTRLSIL.